These 18 T cell receptor beta chains originate from one sample sequenced in a study of blood T cell repertoires in COVID-19. The method was immunoSEQ multiplex PCR; TCRdb's version includes in-frame clones alone and lacks a portion of them. This table holds about 250,000 clones, just over 85% found once. The sample taken for sequencing was peripheral blood. Receptor source: a man older than 75 with acute or convalescent COVID-19.

The chain is built from TRBV6-2 or TRBV6-3 and TRBJ1-5; 9 nucleotides align to TRBD1. The CDR3 is 16 amino acids. Looked up from germline, CDR1 is MNHEY and CDR2 is SVGEGT. Trimming at V came to 6 bases and at J to 8 bases, leaving 14 bases not matched to a gene. CDR3 amino acids: CASSRGQGLVFEPQHF. The CDR3 coding sequence is TGTGCCAGCAGCCGGGGACAGGGTTTGGTGTTTGAGCCCCAGCATTTT.

V is TRBV12-3 or TRBV12-4 and J is TRBJ1-1; D might be TRBD1 (5 bases). Trimming stripped 4 bases from V and 3 bases from J, with 9 bases between. This CDR3 has 13 residues. DNA for the CDR3: TGTGCCAGCAGTTCTACAGGAGACACTGAAGCTTTCTTT. This encodes CASSSTGDTEAFF.

The chain couples TRBV5-4 to TRBJ2-3; 9 bases are a match to TRBD2. There are 15 residues in the CDR3. With 2 bases clipped from V and 4 bases from J, the junction kept 5 bases outside the gene matches. Germline assignment: CDR1 SGHNT and CDR2 YYREEE (reference sequence). This CDR3 reads CASSFESGRSDTQYF. The CDR3 DNA is TGTGCCAGCAGCTTTGAGAGCGGGAGGTCAGATACGCAGTATTTT.

V is TRBV5-5 and J is TRBJ2-5; the match to TRBD2 covers 7 bases. Germline V CDR1 and CDR2: SGHKS, YYEKEE (reference sequence). This CDR3 spans 16 amino acids. The J segment lost 5 bases and the V segment lost 0 bases, leaving 10 bases of the junction unmatched. The CDR3 nucleotides read TGTGCCAGCAGCTTGGGTCTGGGGGGAGGGATGGAGACCCAGTACTTC. The encoded protein is CASSLGLGGGMETQYF. The variable domain in full, completed from reference TRBV5-5 and TRBJ2-5, reads DAGVTQSPTHLIKTRGQQVTLRCSPISGHKSVSWYQQVLGQGPQFIFQYYEKEERGRGNFPDRFSARQFPNYSSELNVNALLLGDSALYLCASSLGLGGGMETQYFGPGTRLLVL.

This chain joins TRBV10-3 and TRBJ1-1; a possible D gene is TRBD1 (5 bases). The CDR3 has 13 residues. Trimming took off 9 bases at V and 3 bases at J, with 14 bases between the two ends. CDR1 is ENHRY and CDR2 is SYGVKD in the germline V gene. CDR3 sequence reads: CAIWGGTHTEAFF. The CDR3 bases are TGTGCCATTTGGGGGGGGACCCACACTGAAGCTTTCTTT.

V and J are TRBV28 and TRBJ1-2; no clear D gene. The V gene lost 5 bases and the J gene lost 4 bases, with 17 bases spanning the gap. CDR3 length: 15 amino acids. CDR1 MDHEN and CDR2 SYDVKM come from the germline V gene. CDR3 region: CASSPHSSEGYGYTF. The CDR3 DNA reads TGTGCCAGCAGTCCCCACTCATCGGAGGGCTATGGCTACACCTTC.

The rearrangement uses TRBV29-1 and TRBJ1-5; 7 nucleotides align to TRBD1. This CDR3 is built from 12 residues. Germline V lookup: CDR1 SQVTM, CDR2 ANQGSEA. V trimming: 4 bases; J trimming: 6 bases; junction bases outside the gene matches: 3. The CDR3 DNA reads TGCAGCGTTGCGACAGGGACTCAGCCCCAGCATTTT. Residues: CSVATGTQPQHF. Combining the CDR3 with reference TRBV29-1 and TRBJ1-5 gives the whole variable domain SAVISQKPSRDICQRGTSLTIQCQVDSQVTMMFWYRQQPGQSLTLIATANQGSEATYESGFVIDKFPISRPNLTFSTLTVSNMSPEDSSIYLCSVATGTQPQHFGDGTRLSIL.

The J gene is TRBJ1-2, the V gene TRBV6-5, with 7 bases matching TRBD1. Germline trimming cut 2 bases from V and 3 bases from J; bases unmatched to any gene: 3. The germline V gene has CDR1 MNHEY and CDR2 SVGAGI. This CDR3 contains 14 residues. The CDR3: CASSYRGQDYGYTF. The DNA for the CDR3 is TGTGCCAGCAGTTACAGGGGGCAGGACTATGGCTACACCTTC.

This chain links TRBV19 with TRBJ1-2; 7 nucleotides agree with TRBD1. Germline V CDR1 and CDR2: LNHDA, SQIVND (reference sequence). With V trimmed by 7 bases and J by 4 bases, 9 bases remained unmatched. The CDR3 covers 14 residues. CDR3 in amino acids: CASKDSGTVYGYTF. The DNA of the CDR3 is TGTGCCAGTAAAGATTCCGGGACAGTCTATGGCTACACCTTC.

As DNA, the CDR3 is TGTGCCAGCAGCTCAGGGACAGGGACTGAAGCTTTCTTT. Translated, it gives CASSSGTGTEAFF. This rearrangement joins TRBV9 to TRBJ1-1; 9 bases are a match to TRBD1. Germline CDR1 is SGDLS and CDR2 is YYNGEE. V trimming: 4 bases; J trimming: 5 bases; junction bases outside the gene matches: 3. The CDR3 totals 13 residues.

CDR3 in DNA: TGTGCCAGCAGTTACCCTCCGGGACTAGCTTCCTACGAGCAGTACTTC. It codes for CASSYPPGLASYEQYF. This chain uses TRBV6-2 or TRBV6-3 with TRBJ2-7; 9 bases are shared with TRBD2. This CDR3 is 16 amino acids long. Germline V gene sequence: CDR1 MNHEY, CDR2 SVGEGT. V lost 2 bases and J lost 1; bases outside the gene matches: 6.

This chain joins TRBV7-3 and TRBJ2-3, with 7 nucleotides matching TRBD2. V lost 5 bases, J lost 4 bases, and 3 bases stayed unmatched. Germline CDR1 is SGHTA and CDR2 is FQGTGA. This CDR3 region has 13 residues. The CDR3 spells CASSREVADTQYF. As DNA, the CDR3 is TGTGCCAGCAGCCGGGAGGTGGCAGATACGCAGTATTTT.

The chain carries TRBV7-2 and TRBJ2-3, with D maybe TRBD1 (5 bases). Trimming pared 1 base from V and 2 bases from J, leaving 10 bases between. Germline-derived CDR1 and CDR2 are SGHTA and FQGNSA. The length of the CDR3 is 15 residues. The CDR3 nucleotides read TGTGCCAGCAGCTTAGGGGGCAGAACCACAGATACGCAGTATTTT. Encoded protein: CASSLGGRTTDTQYF.

The chain recombines TRBV12-3 or TRBV12-4 with TRBJ1-2; possibly TRBD1 for D (5 bases). The CDR3 sequence is 13 residues long. V shed 1 base and J shed 6 bases, with 9 bases lying between them. The CDR3 loop is CASSLGTYDGYTF. The DNA of the CDR3 is TGTGCCAGCAGTTTAGGGACATATGATGGCTACACCTTC.

The J gene is TRBJ1-5, the V gene TRBV18, with D possibly being TRBD1 (5 bases). CDR1 is KGHSH and CDR2 is LQKENI in the germline V gene. This CDR3 has 14 amino acids. The ends were cut back, 6 bases at V and 2 bases at J, with 11 bases in the middle. The CDR3 sequence is CASSKGQGNQPQHF. The CDR3 nucleotides are TGTGCCAGCTCCAAGGGGCAGGGCAATCAGCCCCAGCATTTT. The variable domain in full, with the rest retrieved from reference TRBV18 and TRBJ1-5, is NAGVMQNPRHLVRRRGQEARLRCSPMKGHSHVYWYRQLPEEGLKFMVYLQKENIIDESGMPKERFSAEFPKEGPSILRIQQVVRGDSAAYFCASSKGQGNQPQHFGDGTRLSIL.

The chain is built from TRBV2 and TRBJ2-3; a weak D match, TRBD2 (6 bases). Per the germline V gene, CDR1 is SNHLY and CDR2 is FYNNEI. The CDR3 sequence is 13 residues long. The V end was cut by 8 bases, the J end by 5 bases, with 14 bases between. The CDR3 spells CASRGGVEDTQYF. The CDR3 DNA sequence: TGTGCCAGCCGGGGCGGGGTGGAAGATACGCAGTATTTT.

V usage is TRBV5-1 and J usage is TRBJ1-1; the D gene is possibly TRBD1 (5 bases). Germline V gene lookup returns CDR1 SGHRS and CDR2 YFSETQ. V dropped 8 bases and J dropped 0 bases, with 17 bases sitting between them. The CDR3 consists of 15 residues. The CDR3 DNA reads as TGCGCCAGTTCCGGGGGTGACAACATGAACACTGAAGCTTTCTTT. Its protein product is CASSGGDNMNTEAFF.

The genes are TRBV5-4 and TRBJ1-2, with 8 bases matching TRBD1. Germline loops: CDR1 SGHNT, CDR2 YYREEE (reference sequence). V gave up 2 bases and J gave up 8 bases; unmatched junction bases: 8. The CDR3 sequence is 14 residues long. Written as DNA, the CDR3 is TGTGCCAGCAGCTTTGGGCAGGGGGCGTCCGGCTACACCTTC. Protein sequence: CASSFGQGASGYTF. The full variable domain, its missing parts supplied by reference TRBV5-4 and TRBJ1-2, is ETGVTQSPTHLIKTRGQQVTLRCSSQSGHNTVSWYQQALGQGPQFIFQYYREEENGRGNFPPRFSGLQFPNYSSELNVNALELDDSALYLCASSFGQGASGYTFGSGTRLTVV.